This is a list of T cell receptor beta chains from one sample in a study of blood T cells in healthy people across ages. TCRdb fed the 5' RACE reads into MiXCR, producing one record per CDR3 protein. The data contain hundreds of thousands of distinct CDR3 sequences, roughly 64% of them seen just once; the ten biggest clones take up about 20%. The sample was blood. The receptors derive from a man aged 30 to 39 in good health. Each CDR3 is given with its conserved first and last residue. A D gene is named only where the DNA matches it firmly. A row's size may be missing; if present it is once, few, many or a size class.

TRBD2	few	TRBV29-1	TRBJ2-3	CSVAGREGNTDTQYF	TGCAGCGTTGCTGGGCGGGAGGGTAACACAGATACGCAGTATTTT
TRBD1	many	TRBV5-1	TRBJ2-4	CASSLSPGQGVIQYF	TGCGCCAGCAGCTTGTCCCCCGGACAGGGAGTCATTCAGTACTTC
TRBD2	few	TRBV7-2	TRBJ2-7	CASSLGGRSGEQYF	TGTGCCAGCAGCTTAGGCGGGAGGTCCGGCGAGCAGTACTTC
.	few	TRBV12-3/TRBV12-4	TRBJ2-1	CASSFPGRPYNEQFF	TGTGCCAGCAGTTTCCCGGGCAGGCCCTACAATGAGCAGTTCTTC
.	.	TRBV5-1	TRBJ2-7	CASSSDPSGGQGLDLSYEQYF	TGCGCCAGCAGCTCCGACCCCAGCGGGGGACAGGGTTTAGACCTATCCTACGAGCAGTACTTC
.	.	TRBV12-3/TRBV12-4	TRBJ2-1	CASSLDASGEQFF	TGTGCCAGCAGTTTAGATGCCTCCGGTGAGCAGTTCTTC
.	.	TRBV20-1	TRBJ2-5	CSARHLGGWRETQYF	TGCAGTGCTAGGCACCTTGGGGGGTGGAGAGAGACCCAGTACTTC
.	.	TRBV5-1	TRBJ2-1	CASSFSAGSYNEQFF	TGCGCCAGCAGCTTCTCGGCGGGCTCCTACAATGAGCAGTTCTTC
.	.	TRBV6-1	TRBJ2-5	CASSISGETQYF	TGTGCCAGTTCAATTAGTGGGGAGACCCAGTACTTC
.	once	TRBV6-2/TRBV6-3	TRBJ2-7	CASSYNRLEPSWYEQYF	TGTGCCAGCAGTTATAACAGACTAGAACCGTCTTGGTACGAGCAGTACTTC
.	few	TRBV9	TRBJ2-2	CASSVGGKTSTGELFF	TGTGCCAGCAGCGTAGGGGGCAAAACCTCCACCGGGGAGCTGTTTTTT
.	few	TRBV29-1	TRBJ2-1	CSVAGLEEVVRNEQFF	TGCAGCGTTGCGGGCCTTGAGGAAGTGGTTCGAAATGAGCAGTTCTTC
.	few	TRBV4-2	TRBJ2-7	CASSLMPGISYEQYF	TGTGCCAGCAGCCTAATGCCGGGGATCTCCTACGAGCAGTACTTC
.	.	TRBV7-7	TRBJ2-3	CASSLGVASDTQYF	TGTGCCAGCAGCTTAGGAGTAGCTTCAGATACGCAGTATTTT
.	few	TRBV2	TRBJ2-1	CASSEVVGDPAAQFF	TGTGCCAGCAGTGAAGTTGTGGGAGACCCTGCCGCGCAGTTCTTC
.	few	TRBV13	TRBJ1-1	CASSGDPSTEAFF	TGTGCCAGCAGCGGGGACCCCAGCACTGAAGCTTTCTTT
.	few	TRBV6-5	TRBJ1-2	CASSYSKTGAPYGYTF	TGTGCCAGCAGTTACTCCAAAACCGGGGCTCCCTATGGCTACACCTTC
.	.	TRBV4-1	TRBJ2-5	CASSQDQGGGRETQYF	TGCGCCAGCAGCCAAGACCAAGGAGGGGGCCGGGAGACCCAGTACTTC
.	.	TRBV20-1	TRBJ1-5	CSAQPGGAGENQPQHF	TGCAGTGCTCAGCCCGGCGGGGCAGGGGAGAATCAGCCCCAGCATTTT
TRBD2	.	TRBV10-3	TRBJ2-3	CAISEPPGLAVSDTQYF	TGTGCCATCAGTGAGCCACCGGGACTAGCGGTCTCAGATACGCAGTATTTT
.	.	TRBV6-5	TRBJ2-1	CASSSYSGSSYNEQFF	TGTGCCAGCAGTTCGTATAGCGGCAGCTCCTACAATGAGCAGTTCTTC
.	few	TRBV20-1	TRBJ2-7	CSARVRRNEQYF	TGCAGTGCTAGAGTCCGCAGGAACGAGCAGTACTTC
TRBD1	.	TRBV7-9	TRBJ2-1	CASSLAAGQGRNEQFF	TGTGCCAGCAGCTTAGCGGCGGGACAGGGGAGAAATGAGCAGTTCTTC
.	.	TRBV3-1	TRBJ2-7	CASSQDRGGYEQYF	TGTGCCAGCAGCCAAGACCGGGGCGGCTACGAGCAGTACTTC
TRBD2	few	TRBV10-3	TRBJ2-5	CAISEPAGETQYF	TGTGCCATCAGTGAACCAGCGGGGGAGACCCAGTACTTC
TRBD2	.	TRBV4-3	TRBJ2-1	CASSQEPGLAGGYSCEQFF	TGCGCCAGCAGCCAAGAGCCCGGACTAGCGGGAGGGTACAGCTGTGAGCAGTTCTTC
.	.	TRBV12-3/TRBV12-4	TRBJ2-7	CASIRRGNEQYF	TGTGCCAGCATTAGAAGGGGCAATGAGCAGTACTTC
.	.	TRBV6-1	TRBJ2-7	CTSSEQVVYEQYF	TGTACCAGCAGCGAACAAGTCGTCTACGAGCAGTACTTC
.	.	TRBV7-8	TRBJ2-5	CASSLARLGFDVQYF	TGTGCCAGCAGCTTAGCGAGACTAGGATTTGACGTTCAGTACTTC
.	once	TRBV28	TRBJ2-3	CASSFGSFSTDTQYF	TGTGCCAGCAGTTTTGGCAGCTTTAGCACAGATACGCAGTATTTT
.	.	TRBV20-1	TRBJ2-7	CSAREQGAGYEQYF	TGCAGTGCTAGGGAACAGGGTGCAGGGTACGAGCAGTACTTC
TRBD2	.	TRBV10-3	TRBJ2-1	CAIKPLAGDYNEQFF	TGTGCCATCAAGCCACTAGCGGGAGACTACAATGAGCAGTTCTTC
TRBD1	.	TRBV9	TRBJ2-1	CASQGQGTEQFF	TGTGCCAGCCAAGGACAGGGCACTGAGCAGTTCTTC
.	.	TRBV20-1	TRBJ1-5	CSATPGEYSNQPQHF	TGCAGTGCTACCCCGGGGGAGTATAGCAATCAGCCCCAGCATTTT
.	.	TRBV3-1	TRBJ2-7	CASSQVWDGSYEQYF	TGTGCCAGCAGCCAGGTATGGGACGGCTCCTACGAGCAGTACTTC
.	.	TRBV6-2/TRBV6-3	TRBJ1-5	CASSYSRATAGIGRPQHF	TGTGCCAGCAGTTACTCGAGGGCCACCGCGGGAATAGGCCGGCCCCAGCATTTT
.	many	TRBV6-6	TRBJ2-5	CASSYSGTKQETQYF	TGTGCCAGCAGTTACTCTGGGACAAAACAAGAGACCCAGTACTTC
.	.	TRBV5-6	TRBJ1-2	CASSLLSGSDGYTF	TGTGCCAGCAGCTTGTTATCGGGTTCGGATGGCTACACCTTC
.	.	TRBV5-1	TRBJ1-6	CASSLGRTGPGSPLHF	TGCGCCAGCAGCTTGGGGAGAACGGGGCCCGGCTCACCCCTCCACTTT
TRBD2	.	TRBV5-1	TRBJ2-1	CASSPAVGGEYNEQFF	TGCGCCAGCAGCCCGGCCGTCGGGGGGGAATACAATGAGCAGTTCTTC
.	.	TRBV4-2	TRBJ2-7	CASSQGAGGNYEQYF	TGTGCCAGCAGCCAAGGTGCAGGCGGGAACTACGAGCAGTACTTC
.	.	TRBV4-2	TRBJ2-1	CANSQEIQAGDNEQFF	TGTGCCAACAGCCAAGAAATCCAAGCAGGGGACAATGAGCAGTTCTTC
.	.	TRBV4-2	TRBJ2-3	CASSQKEHGRLGTDTQYF	TGTGCCAGCAGCCAGAAAGAGCACGGACGGCTAGGCACAGATACGCAGTATTTT
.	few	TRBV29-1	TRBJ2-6	CSAGDAGVSGANVLTF	TGCAGCGCCGGGGACGCAGGAGTCTCTGGGGCCAACGTCCTGACTTTC
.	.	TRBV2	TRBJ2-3	CASSVLASASVTDTQYF	TGTGCCAGCAGTGTTTTAGCTAGCGCAAGTGTCACAGATACGCAGTATTTT
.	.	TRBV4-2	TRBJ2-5	CASSQSLGGRLETQYF	TGTGCCAGCAGCCAATCCCTAGGGGGACGTTTAGAGACCCAGTACTTC
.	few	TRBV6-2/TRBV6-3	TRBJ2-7	CASTDSLSEQYF	TGTGCCAGCACGGACAGTCTAAGCGAGCAGTACTTC
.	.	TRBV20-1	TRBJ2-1	CSARDRSARGFYNEQFF	TGCAGTGCTAGAGATCGGAGCGCACGCGGATTTTACAATGAGCAGTTCTTC
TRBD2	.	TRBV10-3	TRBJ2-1	CAISESMGGAYNEQFF	TGTGCCATCAGTGAGTCGATGGGGGGGGCCTACAATGAGCAGTTCTTC
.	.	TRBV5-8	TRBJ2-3	CASSRLLARLTDTQYF	TGTGCCAGCAGCCGACTCCTTGCCAGGTTGACAGATACGCAGTATTTT
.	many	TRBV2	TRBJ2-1	CASSDLSVLGNEQFF	TGTGCCAGCAGTGATCTCAGTGTCTTAGGTAATGAGCAGTTCTTC
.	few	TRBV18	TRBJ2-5	CASSDIGPQEQYF	TGTGCCAGCTCAGACATCGGGCCTCAGGAGCAGTACTTC